This TCR beta chain was captured in a study of blood T cell repertoires in COVID-19. Study information: T cells, B-cell-depleted T cells, or PBMCs provided the cDNA or gDNA that served as material.

J gave up 5 bases and V 0 bases, and 4 bases lay outside the gene matches. The CDR3 is 16 residues long. Germline loops: CDR1 SGHTS, CDR2 YDEGEE. Per the original data handling: Nucleated cell number was recorded as an estimate derived from reference gene primer amplification. The table came from immunoSEQ multiplex PCR; TCRdb's copy has only in-frame clones and leaves some out. V and J calls and clone size are given by that table; D and trimming were obtained from the DNA. The table lists 400,000 to 450,000 clones, 90% of them singletons. Residents of 24 US areas, aged roughly 18 to 89 years, made up the participants. Grouping used clinical history reported by participants in a survey and questionnaire.

This clonotype was obtained from a man younger than 35 who had recovered from COVID-19. The V and J genes are TRBV5-8 and TRBJ1-6, with 8 bases aligning to TRBD1. The sequenced material came from PBMCs or T cells enriched from blood (not recorded which). CDR3 DNA: TGTGCCAGCAGCTTGGGGCAGGGGGCCAATAATTCACCCCTCCACTTT. It yields the protein CASSLGQGANNSPLHF.